This TCR beta chain was sequenced in a study of T cell clonotyping in hematopoietic cell transplantation. Study results and limitations: Recipient TCR diversity dropped after transplant; expanded clonotypes rose from day 30 to 180. Without cell sorting, CD4 versus CD8 contributions remain unresolved. Graft donor and pretransplant recipient Inverse Simpson Index values predicted broader posttransplant TCR diversity. Few recipient clonotypes overlapped donors; over 97% were de novo at given depth.

The repertoire was sequenced with immunoSEQ multiplex PCR; TCRdb's copy has only in-frame clones and lacks some. Of some 30,000 clones in the sample, 90% to 97% were seen once. This clone was seen once. The antigen remains unidentified. Germline lookup yields CDR1 SGHNT and CDR2 YYREEE (reference sequence). V dropped 0 bases and J dropped 2 bases, with 8 bases sitting between them. This CDR3 spans 14 amino acids. Source material: peripheral blood mononuclear cells. The receptor was derived from a man in his fifties in good health. Some clones in this sample may be carry-over from other donors' samples. This chain links TRBV5-4 with TRBJ1-1; TRBD1 might be the D (5 bases). CDR3 sequence reads: CASSLGQYNTEAFF. DNA of the CDR3: TGTGCCAGCAGCTTGGGACAGTACAACACTGAAGCTTTCTTT.